This T cell receptor (beta chain) emerged from a study of Ad26.COV2.S vaccination and SARS-CoV-2 variants. Study in general: Sample donor was a member of the COV1001 Ad26.COV2.S trial arm.

In regard to this clone: Its antigen remains unknown.

Study-level findings and limits: People who got the vaccine had more spike-specific TCR breadth than people who got placebo.

Indicated treatment: about 20 received Ad26.COV2.S at low or high dose, single or two shots; about 5 received placebo; per-sample allocation not given. Sampling happened 63 days after the first vaccine or placebo injection. Here immunoSEQ multiplex PCR was the method, and the copy in TCRdb shows in-frame clones only, minus some. The table shows around 450,000 clones, with roughly nine tenths occurring only once. The CDR3 has 13 residues. V lost 3 bases and J lost 5, with 8 bases in between. Germline CDR1 is MDHEN and CDR2 is SYDVKM. The material was peripheral blood, obtained in a trial of Ad26.COV2.S vaccine versus placebo. The V gene is TRBV28, the J gene TRBJ2-4; no clear D. This TCR came from a person aged 18-65 years who received the Ad26.COV2.S COVID-19 vaccine or a placebo. The CDR3 region is CASSLWVENIQYF. The CDR3 DNA is TGTGCCAGCAGTTTGTGGGTGGAAAACATTCAGTACTTC. Full variable domain (rest looked up from reference TRBV28 and TRBJ2-4): DVKVTQSSRYLVKRTGEKVFLECVQDMDHENMFWYRQDPGLGLRLIYFSYDVKMKEKGDIPEGYSVSREKKERFSLILESASTNQTSMYLCASSLWVENIQYFGAGTRLSVL.